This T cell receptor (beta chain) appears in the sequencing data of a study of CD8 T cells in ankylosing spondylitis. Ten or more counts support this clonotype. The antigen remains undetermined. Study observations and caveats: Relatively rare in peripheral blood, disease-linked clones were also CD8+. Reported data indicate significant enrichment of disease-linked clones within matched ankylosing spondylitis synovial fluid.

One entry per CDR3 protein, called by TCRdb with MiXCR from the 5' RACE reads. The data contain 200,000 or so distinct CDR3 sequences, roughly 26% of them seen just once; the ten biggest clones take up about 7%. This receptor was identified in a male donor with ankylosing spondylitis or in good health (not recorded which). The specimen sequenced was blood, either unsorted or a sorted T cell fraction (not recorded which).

The CDR3 is CASSQMDEQYF. CDR3 bases: TGTGCCAGCAGCCAGATGGACGAGCAGTACTTC. This rearrangement joins TRBV3-1 to TRBJ2-7, with D unclear. The CDR3 totals 11 residues. V was pared by 3 bases and J by 5 bases, with 5 bases between. Per the germline V gene, CDR1 is LGHDT and CDR2 is YNNKEL (reference sequence).